This passage covers 31 T cell receptor beta chains from one sample sequenced in a study of T-cell memory formation after mild COVID-19. TCRdb re-called the 5' RACE reads through MiXCR, storing one row per CDR3 protein. The sample carries about 600,000 distinct CDR3 sequences, 20% to 25% recorded once. Sequenced material: PBMCs or a T cell subset sorted from them (not recorded which). The receptors were sampled from an adult woman who had mild COVID-19 (a few samples of this study predate the infection). Cell type and time point are not known.

The genes are TRBV2 and TRBJ1-6; no firm D call. The germline V gene has CDR1 SNHLY and CDR2 FYNNEI. V lost 5 bases, J lost 10 bases, and 0 bases lay in between. CDR3 length: 9 residues. The CDR3 loop reads CASSSPLHF. CDR3 DNA: TGTGCCAGCAGTTCACCCCTCCACTTT.

V and J are TRBV10-3 and TRBJ2-5; D may be TRBD2 (6 bases). Looked up from germline, CDR1 is ENHRY and CDR2 is SYGVKD. CDR3 length: 16 residues. Between the trimmed V and J ends, which lost 8 bases and 2 bases, there was a span of 21 bases. The CDR3 nucleotides are TGTGCCATCGCCAAAGACCAAGGAGGGGCTCAAGAGACCCAGTACTTC. It encodes CAIAKDQGGAQETQYF.

This sequence joins TRBV3-1 and TRBJ2-4, with TRBD1 identical over 8 bases. This CDR3 region has 15 residues. Germline V gene sequence: CDR1 LGHDT, CDR2 YNNKEL (reference sequence). V lost 4 bases to trimming and J lost 7 bases; unmatched junction nucleotides: 9. DNA for the CDR3: TGTGCCAGCAGCCGGTTAAGGACAGGGCGCAACATTCAGTACTTC. Translating it yields CASSRLRTGRNIQYF.

In this sample, this clonotype turned up a few times. The rearrangement links TRBV7-3 to TRBJ2-1; TRBD2 might be the D (6 bases). The V gene lost 1 base and the J gene lost 5 bases, with 24 bases spanning the gap. The germline CDR1 and CDR2 sequences are SGHTA and FQGTGA. The CDR3 contains 19 residues. This CDR3 is CASSLMPLGGMLGHNEQFF. Written as DNA, the CDR3 is TGTGCCAGCAGCTTAATGCCCCTTGGCGGGATGTTGGGCCACAATGAGCAGTTCTTC.

On this clonotype: Germline and junction disagree at one end, which may indicate a read error. V gene TRBV7-9 combines with J gene TRBJ2-3; 16 bases line up with TRBD2. The CDR3 extends over 20 amino acids. CDR1 and CDR2 (germline): SEHNR, FQNEAQ (reference sequence). The CDR3 sequence: CASSSSFGTSGGVISDTKYF. The CDR3 DNA follows: TGTGCCAGCAGCTCAAGTTTCGGGACTAGCGGGGGGGTTATCTCAGATACGAAGTATTTT.

This chain links TRBV5-1 with TRBJ2-1; D unresolved. The length of the CDR3 is 12 residues. V shed 4 bases and J shed 6 bases, with 8 bases lying between them. Germline V gene data show CDR1 as SGHRS and CDR2 as YFSETQ. CDR3 bases: TGCGCCAGCAGCGAAATCTCCAATGAGCAGTTCTTC. This gives the protein CASSEISNEQFF.

The chain uses TRBV7-3 and TRBJ2-2; TRBD2 matches 11 bases. V was pared by 0 bases and J by 4 bases, with 4 bases of the junction left unmatched. This CDR3 contains 17 residues. From germline, CDR1 is SGHTA and CDR2 FQGTGA. The CDR3 loop is CASSLTVGLAATGELFF. The CDR3 DNA follows: TGTGCCAGCAGCTTAACGGTGGGACTAGCGGCCACCGGGGAGCTGTTTTTT. The full variable domain, its missing parts supplied by reference TRBV7-3 and TRBJ2-2, is GAGVSQTPSNKVTEKGKYVELRCDPISGHTALYWYRQSLGQGPEFLIYFQGTGAADDSGLPNDRFFAVRPEGSVSTLKIQRTERGDSAVYLCASSLTVGLAATGELFFGEGSRLTVL.

The V and J genes are TRBV20-1 and TRBJ2-2; 11 bases are a match to TRBD2. CDR1 DFQATT and CDR2 SNEGSKA come from the germline V gene (reference sequence). The CDR3 has 15 amino acids. Unmatched junction bases numbered 5, after V lost 5 bases and J lost 3 bases. The CDR3, as DNA: TGCAGTGCTCCACTACTAGCGGGAGACACCGGGGAGCTGTTTTTT. Its translation: CSAPLLAGDTGELFF.

This clonotype appeared a few times. J is TRBJ1-2 and V is TRBV20-1; D ambiguous. With 8 bases removed from V and 2 bases from J, the gap between germline ends came to 18 bases. From germline, CDR1 is DFQATT and CDR2 SNEGSKA (reference sequence). CDR3 length: 14 amino acids. The CDR3 nucleotides are TGCAGTACCAATCCTACGGGGTGGAACTATGGCTACACCTTC. Its translation: CSTNPTGWNYGYTF.

Only a few counts were recorded for this clonotype. The CDR3 protein is CASSLEGTATYEQYF. CDR3 bases: TGTGCCAGCAGTTTAGAGGGGACGGCAACCTACGAGCAGTACTTC. V usage is TRBV27 and J usage is TRBJ2-7, with D perhaps given as TRBD1 or TRBD2 (5 bases each). V lost 2 bases and J lost 2, with 13 bases in between. Germline CDR1 is MNHEY and CDR2 is SMNVEV (reference sequence). This CDR3 comprises 15 residues.

The chain is built from TRBV10-2 and TRBJ2-6, with a possible D match to TRBD1 (5 bases). The CDR3 loop spans 12 amino acids. Germline CDR1 reads WSHSY; CDR2 reads SAAADI. V was shortened by 2 bases and J by 14 bases, with 10 bases between the two germline ends. The CDR3 DNA is TGCGCCAGCAGTGAGCAGGGATTCATCCTGACTTTC. Encoded protein: CASSEQGFILTF.

In its sample, this clonotype was seen a few times. This sequence joins TRBV19 and TRBJ1-1; D is unclear. The V gene lost 7 bases and the J gene lost 3 bases, with 12 bases spanning the gap. Germline CDR1 and CDR2: LNHDA and SQIVND (reference sequence). The CDR3 has 13 residues. The chain's CDR3 is CASISGLYTEAFF. CDR3 nucleotide sequence: TGTGCCAGTATCTCGGGCCTTTACACTGAAGCTTTCTTT.

This clonotype has a handful of counts. The rearrangement uses TRBV6-2 or TRBV6-3 and TRBJ2-2; D gene unclear. With 0 bases removed from V and 1 base from J, the gap between germline ends came to 9 bases. CDR3 length: 16 amino acids. Germline CDR1 MNHEY, CDR2 SVGEGT. DNA of the CDR3: TGTGCCAGCAGTTACTCTGCGGACGAGAACACCGGGGAGCTGTTTTTT. It translates to CASSYSADENTGELFF.

This clonotype was counted at least ten times. The chain carries TRBV18 and TRBJ2-7; TRBD2 matches 7 bases. Germline V gives CDR1 KGHSH, CDR2 LQKENI. This CDR3 has 15 residues. J lost 1 base, V lost 2 bases, and 5 bases had no gene match. The CDR3 protein is CASSPGRGFSYEQYF. Written as DNA, the CDR3 is TGTGCCAGCTCACCAGGGAGGGGCTTTTCCTACGAGCAGTACTTC.

Only a few counts were recorded for this clonotype. The rearrangement uses TRBV3-1 and TRBJ2-1; D might be TRBD1 (7 bases). The CDR3 sequence is 16 residues long. The germline CDR1 and CDR2 sequences are LGHDT and YNNKEL (reference sequence). V was cut by 0 bases and J by 4 bases, with 13 bases left in between. The CDR3 sequence: CASSQDWRGPYNEQFF. CDR3 nucleotides: TGTGCCAGCAGCCAAGATTGGAGGGGGCCGTACAATGAGCAGTTCTTC.

This clonotype has only a few counts. The V gene is TRBV5-1, the J gene TRBJ2-2; 11 bases map to TRBD1. Germline V CDR1 and CDR2: SGHRS, YFSETQ. The CDR3 loop spans 15 amino acids. J lost 4 bases, V lost 6 bases, and 5 bases had no gene match. CDR3 amino acids: CASKSGTGGTGELFF. DNA of the CDR3: TGCGCCAGCAAGTCCGGGACAGGGGGCACCGGGGAGCTGTTTTTT. Full variable domain (remainder filled in from reference TRBV5-1 and TRBJ2-2): KAGVTQTPRYLIKTRGQQVTLSCSPISGHRSVSWYQQTPGQGLQFLFEYFSETQRNKGNFPGRFSGRQFSNSRSEMNVSTLELGDSALYLCASKSGTGGTGELFFGEGSRLTVL.

The CDR3 protein is CASSHALGQGDNQPQHF. In nucleotides, the CDR3 is TGTGCCAGCAGTCACGCTCTGGGACAGGGAGACAATCAGCCCCAGCATTTT. The V and J genes are TRBV6-2 or TRBV6-3 and TRBJ1-5, with 9 positions matching TRBD1. V lost 5 bases, J lost 3 bases, and 11 bases stayed unmatched. The CDR3 loop spans 17 amino acids. Germline V CDR1 and CDR2: MNHEY, SVGEGT.

The V gene is TRBV12-3 or TRBV12-4, the J gene TRBJ1-1, with D perhaps TRBD1 (6 bases). This CDR3 spans 12 amino acids. V gave up 11 bases and J gave up 6 bases, with 16 bases separating them. This chain's CDR3 is CACMRGAAEAFF. The CDR3 nucleotides read TGTGCCTGCATGCGGGGGGCCGCTGAAGCTTTCTTT.

This clonotype has just a few counts. This rearrangement joins TRBV19 to TRBJ2-7; D is tentatively TRBD1 or TRBD2 (5 bases each). Between the trimmed V and J ends, which lost 5 bases and 2 bases, there was a span of 16 bases. Germline V gene lookup returns CDR1 LNHDA and CDR2 SQIVND (reference sequence). This CDR3 has 15 amino acids. The CDR3 DNA follows: TGTGCCAGTAGTGCCTCCGGGACGCCCACCTACGAGCAGTACTTC. Translated, it gives CASSASGTPTYEQYF. Combining the CDR3 with reference TRBV19 and TRBJ2-7 gives the whole variable domain DGGITQSPKYLFRKEGQNVTLSCEQNLNHDAMYWYRQDPGQGLRLIYYSQIVNDFQKGDIAEGYSVSREKKESFPLTVTSAQKNPTAFYLCASSASGTPTYEQYFGPGTRLTVT.

There are a few counts of this clonotype. The V and J genes are TRBV7-2 and TRBJ2-6, with a tentative D call TRBD1 (6 bases). The CDR3 sequence is 17 residues long. V lost 5 bases, J lost 4 bases, and 18 bases lay in between. Germline V gene data show CDR1 as SGHTA and CDR2 as FQGNSA. CDR3 sequence reads: CASSRGQQWTGANVLTF. For the CDR3, the DNA is TGTGCCAGCAGCCGGGGACAACAATGGACGGGGGCCAACGTCCTGACTTTC.

This chain joins TRBV6-2 or TRBV6-3 and TRBJ2-1; D is uncertain. CDR3 length equals 12 residues. CDR1 and CDR2 (germline): MNHEY, SVGEGT. Trimming cost V 4 bases and J 7 bases, with 8 bases left between them. CDR3 DNA sequence: TGTGCCAGCAGTTGGGCCATGAATGAGCAGTTCTTC. Translation: CASSWAMNEQFF.

The chain combines TRBV3-1 with TRBJ1-1, with D maybe TRBD1 (5 bases). Germline V gives CDR1 LGHDT, CDR2 YNNKEL (reference sequence). The ends were cut back, 2 bases at V and 7 bases at J, with 8 bases in the middle. The CDR3 has 12 amino acids. The CDR3 loop reads CASSQRTGEAFF. As DNA, the CDR3 is TGTGCCAGCAGCCAACGAACAGGTGAAGCTTTCTTT. Using reference TRBV3-1 and TRBJ1-1 for the parts outside the CDR3, the full variable domain is DTAVSQTPKYLVTQMGNDKSIKCEQNLGHDTMYWYKQDSKKFLKIMFSYNNKELIINETVPNRFSPKSPDKAHLNLHINSLELGDSAVYFCASSQRTGEAFFGQGTRLTVV.

This clonotype has only a few counts. The chain couples TRBV20-1 to TRBJ2-7; TRBD2 matches 12 bases. After removal of 5 bases from V and 4 bases from J, the junction contained 6 bases not matched to a gene. Per germline, CDR1 DFQATT and CDR2 SNEGSKA (reference sequence). This CDR3 has 14 residues. The CDR3, as DNA: TGCAGTGCTGATGGACTAGCGGGACCGTACGAGCAGTACTTC. Translated, it gives CSADGLAGPYEQYF.

This clonotype has only a few counts. The chain has TRBV12-3 or TRBV12-4 and TRBJ2-7; 11 positions agree with TRBD2. This CDR3 has 15 amino acids. Trimming at V came to 6 bases and at J to 4 bases, leaving 8 bases not matched to a gene. In DNA form, the CDR3 reads TGTGCCAGCAGGCGGGGACTAGCGGTCTCTTACGAGCAGTACTTC. As protein: CASRRGLAVSYEQYF.

Many counts were recorded for this clonotype. This sequence joins TRBV20-1 and TRBJ2-7; possible D gene TRBD2, 7 bases. V lost 2 bases and J 5 bases, leaving 16 bases between the germline ends. This CDR3 region has 14 residues. Germline V gene lookup returns CDR1 DFQATT and CDR2 SNEGSKA (reference sequence). Here the CDR3 reads CSARTGTTGHEQYF. The CDR3 DNA is TGCAGTGCTAGAACAGGGACTACCGGCCACGAGCAGTACTTC.

This clonotype has just a few counts. V gene TRBV7-8 combines with J gene TRBJ2-7; no reliable D call. V lost 6 bases to trimming and J lost 4 bases, with 16 bases between them. The CDR3 length is 14 residues. CDR1 is SGHVS and CDR2 is FQNEAQ in the germline V gene. The CDR3 is CASSWQPLQYEQYF. CDR3 bases: TGTGCCAGCAGTTGGCAGCCTCTCCAATACGAGCAGTACTTC.

This clonotype was counted a few times. The J gene is TRBJ2-7, the V gene TRBV29-1, with D hard to call. V lost 6 bases and J lost 0, with 12 bases in between. Germline V gene lookup returns CDR1 SQVTM and CDR2 ANQGSEA. This CDR3 has 13 amino acids. CDR3 sequence (DNA): TGCAGCGTGAGGACGGAGACCTCCTACGAGCAGTACTTC. It encodes CSVRTETSYEQYF.

The V gene is TRBV12-3 or TRBV12-4, the J gene TRBJ1-2; no clear D gene. V was cut by 5 bases and J by 8 bases, with 12 bases left in between. The CDR3 length is 12 residues. DNA of the CDR3: TGTGCCAGCAGTGTTCATGGCGCAGGCTACACCTTC. This codes for CASSVHGAGYTF.

This clonotype was picked up a small number of times. The chain joins TRBV11-3 to TRBJ2-7; D gene ambiguous. The CDR3 has 13 amino acids. V was clipped by 5 bases and J by 5 bases, with 13 bases between them. Germline V gives CDR1 SGHNT, CDR2 YENEEA. The CDR3 DNA follows: TGTGCCAGCAGCCCCCCGCAAGGCGACGAGCAGTACTTC. Translated, it gives CASSPPQGDEQYF.

The CDR3 region has the DNA TGTGCCAGCAGCTTAGCAGCGGGAGTTAGCAATGAGCAGTTCTTC. The encoded protein is CASSLAAGVSNEQFF. The V gene is TRBV7-2, the J gene TRBJ2-1; the match to TRBD2 covers 8 bases. J was trimmed by 6 bases and V by 0 bases; bases with no gene match: 4. This CDR3 is built from 15 residues. Germline assignment: CDR1 SGHTA and CDR2 FQGNSA.

The chain has TRBV20-1 and TRBJ2-1; 10 bases fit TRBD2. Losses at the gene ends were 2 bases for V and 0 bases for J; bases not matched to a gene: 4. The germline gives CDR1 DFQATT, CDR2 SNEGSKA (reference sequence). The CDR3 consists of 16 residues. The CDR3 loop reads CSARQSSGSSYNEQFF. The DNA for the CDR3 is TGCAGTGCTAGACAGTCTAGCGGGAGCTCCTACAATGAGCAGTTCTTC.